This T cell receptor beta chain was retrieved from a study of Ad26.COV2.S vaccination and SARS-CoV-2 variants. The wider study: It was the COV1001 Ad26.COV2.S trial arm that included the donor.

Data came from immunoSEQ multiplex PCR; TCRdb stores just in-frame clones and leaves some out. The table lists some 330,000 clones, under 90% of them singletons. Described treatment: some 19 received Ad26.COV2.S at low or high dose, single or two shots; several received placebo; per-sample allocation not given. Repertoires come from day 63 after the first vaccine or placebo injection. Within Boston, the person who donated was an adult of 18-55 years. The study used a vaccine consisting of an Ad26 vector that expressed Wuhan-strain SARS-CoV-2 spike. The study's findings and limits: Recipients given vaccine exceeded placebo recipients in spike-specific TCR breadth.

On this clone itself: Antigen specificity is unknown.

Germline V CDR1 and CDR2: SEHNR, FQNEAQ (reference sequence). The CDR3 consists of 14 residues. Trimming took off 5 bases at V and 10 bases at J, with 18 bases between the two ends. Sequences were derived from peripheral blood, sampled in a trial of Ad26.COV2.S vaccine versus placebo. This receptor was obtained from a person aged 18-60 years who received the Ad26.COV2.S COVID-19 vaccine or a placebo. This chain links TRBV7-9 with TRBJ2-1; D call uncertain. In DNA form, the CDR3 reads TGTGCCAGCAGCGCGATTATATACCCTGTCGAGCAGTTCTTC. It is translated as CASSAIIYPVEQFF.